This entry describes one T cell receptor beta chain. Researchers ran the PCR with 60 Vbeta and 13 Jbeta primers. Data came from immunoSEQ multiplex PCR; TCRdb stores just in-frame clones and leaves some out. This sample carries about 120,000 clones, roughly four fifths of them seen once, and the ten largest clones take over 1.5%. The data belong to a study of cytomegalovirus exposure and HLA in healthy donors. CDR1 is MGHRA and CDR2 is YSYEKL in the germline V gene. V gave up 2 bases and J gave up 0 bases; unmatched junction bases: 8. The CDR3 runs 19 residues. The chain carries TRBV4-1 and TRBJ2-3; 13 bases fit TRBD2. The source of this sequence is a woman younger than 35 in good health and CMV-seronegative. Input material: PBMCs. This CDR3 is CASSQTGTSGEPSTDTQYF. The CDR3 DNA reads TGCGCCAGCAGCCAAACCGGGACTAGCGGGGAGCCGAGCACAGATACGCAGTATTTT.